The 23 T cell receptor beta chains presented below share a single source sample, sequenced in a study of T cells after yellow fever vaccination. MiXCR, run by TCRdb on the 5' RACE reads, gives a single entry per CDR3 protein. In the table there are approximately 510,000 distinct CDR3 sequences, 20% to 25% of which are singletons. The material was PBMCs, obtained about 21 days after the first yellow fever vaccination. These TCRs come from a young man who received the YFV17D yellow fever vaccine.

This clonotype was detected a few times. The rearrangement joins TRBV6-1 to TRBJ2-7; possibly TRBD1 for D (5 bases). The CDR3 is 13 amino acids. CDR1 MNHNS and CDR2 SASEGT come from the germline V gene. The V end lost 6 bases, the J end lost 3 bases, and 12 bases lay between the germline ends. The CDR3: CASSPDSLYEQYF. CDR3 coding DNA: TGTGCCAGCAGCCCCGACAGCCTCTACGAGCAGTACTTC.

The rearrangement uses TRBV20-1 and TRBJ1-3; weak D call: TRBD1 (6 bases). The V and J ends lost 6 bases and 4 bases respectively, with 16 bases between them. CDR3 length equals 14 residues. Germline CDR1 and CDR2: DFQATT and SNEGSKA (reference sequence). CDR3 amino acids: CSARGGGLGNTIYF. In nucleotides, the CDR3 is TGCAGTGCCAGGGGTGGGGGGCTCGGAAACACCATATATTTT.

V is TRBV7-6 and J is TRBJ2-1, with 7 bases aligning to TRBD1. This CDR3 has 15 amino acids. Trimming removed 2 bases from V and 4 bases from J; junction bases left unmatched: 5. CDR1 SGHVS and CDR2 FNYEAQ come from the germline V gene. CDR3 coding DNA: TGTGCCAGCAGCTTATGGGACAGAGGATACAATGAGCAGTTCTTC. Protein: CASSLWDRGYNEQFF.

The table lists this clonotype with a few counts. This chain links TRBV11-2 with TRBJ2-1, with TRBD2 matching 14 bases. V dropped 3 bases and J dropped 10; count of bases not matched to a gene: 5. Germline V gene lookup returns CDR1 SGHAT and CDR2 FQNNGV. The CDR3 is 15 residues long. The CDR3 sequence: CASSFGTSGGGEQFF. The CDR3 bases are TGTGCCAGCAGCTTCGGGACTAGCGGGGGCGGGGAGCAGTTCTTC.

This clonotype was counted ten times or more. The genes are TRBV12-3 or TRBV12-4 and TRBJ2-7; 9 bases map to TRBD1. The V gene end was trimmed by 5 bases and the J gene end by 3 bases; junction bases not matched to a gene: 5. This CDR3 has 14 residues. CDR3 sequence (DNA): TGTGCCAGCAGTGCCGGGACAGGGAACTACGAGCAGTACTTC. It translates to CASSAGTGNYEQYF.

There are a few counts of this clonotype. The CDR3 bases are TGCGCCAGCAGCGCCCGACCGGGACAGGGGGCCACAGATACGCAGTATTTT. It yields the protein CASSARPGQGATDTQYF. This rearrangement joins TRBV5-1 to TRBJ2-3, with TRBD1 matching over 12 bases. Trimming cost V 4 bases and J 2 bases; bases outside gene matches: 8. The CDR3 runs 17 residues. Germline V CDR1 and CDR2: SGHRS, YFSETQ.

The chain uses TRBV7-2 and TRBJ1-2; 7 nucleotides match TRBD1. V lost 1 base to trimming and J lost 4 bases; unmatched junction nucleotides: 6. This CDR3 has 15 amino acids. Germline V gives CDR1 SGHTA, CDR2 FQGNSA. Written as DNA, the CDR3 is TGTGCCAGCAGCTTAGTGACAGGGAAGGGCTATGGCTACACCTTC. This encodes CASSLVTGKGYGYTF.

Turning to this clonotype: A much larger clone differs by one base, so this may be a read error. J is TRBJ2-6 and V is TRBV20-1; no firm D call. CDR1 and CDR2 (germline): DFQATT, SNEGSKA (reference sequence). V was trimmed by 2 bases and J by 0 bases, leaving 2 bases between them. CDR3 length: 13 residues. In DNA form, the CDR3 reads TGCAGTGCTAGAATCTCTGGGGCCAACGTCCTGACTTTC. Translation gives CSARISGANVLTF.

This clonotype has only a few counts. The chain joins TRBV27 to TRBJ2-1, with a tentative D call TRBD2 (6 bases). CDR1 and CDR2 from the germline V gene are MNHEY and SMNVEV (reference sequence). V gave up 3 bases and J gave up 0 bases, with 18 bases separating them. The CDR3 loop spans 18 amino acids. CDR3: CASSFFGGALHSYNEQFF. The CDR3 region has the DNA TGTGCCAGCAGTTTCTTTGGAGGGGCCCTGCACTCCTACAATGAGCAGTTCTTC.

This clonotype was found a few times. J is TRBJ2-2 and V is TRBV28; D not certain. Per the germline V gene, CDR1 is MDHEN and CDR2 is SYDVKM. This CDR3 comprises 18 residues. Trimming took 6 bases from V and 4 from J, leaving 24 bases between them. The CDR3 nucleotides are TGTGCCAGCAGCCCCCCTATTAGATGGGGAACGGTCACCGGGGAGCTGTTTTTT. Translating gives CASSPPIRWGTVTGELFF.

J is TRBJ1-2 and V is TRBV5-6; weak D call: TRBD1 (5 bases). V lost 0 bases, J lost 8 bases, and 14 bases lay in between. CDR1 is SGHDT, CDR2 YYEEEE, per germline. The CDR3 totals 14 residues. The chain's CDR3 is CASSLGQGKGGYTF. DNA for the CDR3: TGTGCCAGCAGCTTGGGGCAGGGAAAAGGAGGCTACACCTTC.

This clonotype was counted many times. The gene calls are TRBV12-3 or TRBV12-4 and TRBJ1-2; D gene ambiguous. The CDR3 runs to 12 residues. The V gene lost 7 bases and the J gene lost 8 bases, with 14 bases spanning the gap. Here the CDR3 DNA reads TGTGCCAGCAAGCTGCAAGCCGGGGGCTACACCTTC. It is translated as CASKLQAGGYTF.

There are a few counts of this clonotype. The chain joins TRBV10-2 to TRBJ1-5, with unresolved D. CDR1 is WSHSY and CDR2 is SAAADI in the germline V gene. V lost 0 bases, J lost 0 bases, and 9 bases lay in between. This CDR3 spans 16 amino acids. The CDR3 region has the DNA TGCGCCAGCAGTGAGTCGGCGGGCCTTAGCAATCAGCCCCAGCATTTT. It encodes CASSESAGLSNQPQHF.

The chain links TRBV20-1 to TRBJ1-4; D unresolved. The V end lost 0 bases, the J end lost 5 bases, and 10 bases lay between the germline ends. This CDR3 has 14 amino acids. Germline lookup yields CDR1 DFQATT and CDR2 SNEGSKA (reference sequence). The CDR3 here is CSARDLGRNEKLFF. The CDR3 coding sequence is TGCAGTGCTAGAGATTTGGGAAGAAATGAAAAACTGTTTTTT.

This clonotype has only a few counts. The V gene is TRBV6-5, the J gene TRBJ1-3; TRBD1 might be the D (5 bases). V lost 0 bases to trimming and J lost 4 bases, with 16 bases between them. Germline V gene lookup returns CDR1 MNHEY and CDR2 SVGAGI. This CDR3 contains 17 residues. CDR3 sequence: CASSYSSGASEGNTIYF. DNA for the CDR3: TGTGCCAGCAGTTACTCGAGCGGGGCCTCTGAAGGAAACACCATATATTTT.

V gene TRBV20-1 combines with J gene TRBJ1-1; perhaps TRBD1 as D (6 bases). V was trimmed by 0 bases and J by 2 bases, leaving 10 bases between them. This CDR3 is built from 14 residues. Germline CDR1 and CDR2: DFQATT and SNEGSKA (reference sequence). The CDR3 is CSAREGGPNTEAFF. The CDR3 DNA sequence: TGCAGTGCTAGAGAGGGGGGGCCAAACACTGAAGCTTTCTTT.

J is TRBJ2-3 and V is TRBV18; TRBD1 matches 7 bases. V shed 4 bases, J shed 9 bases, and the junction held 13 bases outside the gene matches. The CDR3 length is 15 residues. Germline V gives CDR1 KGHSH, CDR2 LQKENI. The CDR3 loop reads CASSLGGQRFGTQYF. CDR3 DNA: TGTGCCAGCTCACTTGGGGGACAGCGTTTTGGAACGCAGTATTTT. The whole variable domain, remainder taken from reference TRBV18 and TRBJ2-3, is NAGVMQNPRHLVRRRGQEARLRCSPMKGHSHVYWYRQLPEEGLKFMVYLQKENIIDESGMPKERFSAEFPKEGPSILRIQQVVRGDSAAYFCASSLGGQRFGTQYFGPGTRLTVL.

The chain is built from TRBV7-3 and TRBJ2-1; TRBD2 matches at 11 bases. The germline CDR1 and CDR2 sequences are SGHTA and FQGTGA. V dropped 1 base and J dropped 9; count of bases not matched to a gene: 11. The CDR3 is 17 amino acids. In DNA, the CDR3 is TGTGCCAGCAGCTTAATGGGTCTAGCGGGGGGAGGGGGTGAGCAGTTCTTC. This sequence encodes CASSLMGLAGGGGEQFF.

The chain uses TRBV20-1 and TRBJ1-2; TRBD1 is a possible D gene (5 bases). The CDR3 consists of 12 residues. Germline V lookup: CDR1 DFQATT, CDR2 SNEGSKA (reference sequence). V lost 2 bases to trimming and J lost 3 bases, with 7 bases between them. CDR3 protein: CSARKGYYGYTF. CDR3 nucleotide sequence: TGCAGTGCTAGAAAGGGGTACTATGGCTACACCTTC.

Only a few counts were recorded for this clonotype. This chain uses TRBV24-1 with TRBJ2-1; D is undetermined. Germline V CDR1 and CDR2: KGHDR, SFDVKD. V lost 1 base and J lost 7, with 4 bases in between. This CDR3 contains 12 residues. CDR3 sequence: CATSDFRNEQFF. In DNA form, the CDR3 reads TGTGCCACCAGTGATTTCCGAAATGAGCAGTTCTTC.

This clonotype was observed a few times. V is TRBV9 and J is TRBJ2-2; unclear D gene. This CDR3 has 13 residues. Between the trimmed V and J ends, which lost 0 bases and 6 bases, there was a span of 6 bases. Germline V gene lookup returns CDR1 SGDLS and CDR2 YYNGEE. In DNA, the CDR3 is TGTGCCAGCAGCGTAGACAACCCCGGGGAGCTGTTTTTT. Its translation: CASSVDNPGELFF.

This clonotype was counted at least ten times. The chain carries TRBV5-1 and TRBJ2-6; D not certain. V lost 4 bases and J lost 0, with 8 bases in between. CDR1 is SGHRS, CDR2 YFSETQ, per germline. This CDR3 spans 15 amino acids. The CDR3 nucleotides read TGCGCCAGCAGCCCTACAGACTCTGGGGCCAACGTCCTGACTTTC. Residues: CASSPTDSGANVLTF.

The chain links TRBV29-1 to TRBJ2-5; weak D call: TRBD1 (6 bases). The V gene's germline CDR1 is SQVTM and CDR2 ANQGSEA. With 3 bases removed from V and 5 bases from J, the gap between germline ends came to 22 bases. The CDR3 is made up of 16 amino acids. The CDR3 nucleotides are TGCAGCGTTGAGAAACAACAGGGAAGCGCTTGGGAGACCCAGTACTTC. Translation: CSVEKQQGSAWETQYF.